Sequencing of this T cell receptor (beta chain) was carried out in a study of blood T cell repertoires in COVID-19. Per the original data handling: Amplification of reference gene primers provided the estimated nucleated cell counts. Using immunoSEQ multiplex PCR, the repertoire was profiled, and TCRdb retains in-frame clones only, with some absent. V and J calls and clone size are given by that table; D and trimming were obtained from the DNA. The sample comprises 250,000 to 300,000 clones, roughly 90% of which are singletons, and under 3.5% rests with the top ten. V was pared by 5 bases and J by 8 bases, with 13 bases of the junction left unmatched. The CDR3 runs 15 residues. Germline V gene lookup returns CDR1 SGDLS and CDR2 YYNGEE.

This TCR came from a woman in her fifties or sixties who had been exposed to COVID-19. The sequencing input was PBMCs or T cells enriched from blood (not recorded which). The chain recombines TRBV9 with TRBJ2-3; 8 nucleotides line up with TRBD2. CDR3 sequence: CASSEGLADVSTQYF. DNA of the CDR3: TGTGCCAGCAGTGAAGGACTAGCAGATGTGAGTACGCAGTATTTT.